The 21 T cell receptor beta chains given below trace back to one sample, sequenced in a study of long-term antiretroviral therapy in people with HIV. This was the immunoSEQ v3.0 assay at survey level. Data came from immunoSEQ multiplex PCR; TCRdb stores just in-frame clones and leaves some out. The sample consists of roughly 38,000 clones, around four fifths of them appearing once. The material sequenced was unsorted PBMCs, taken 0.3 years after starting antiretroviral therapy. These receptors were taken from a man younger than 30 with HIV.

This rearrangement joins TRBV9 to TRBJ1-2; a possible D gene is TRBD1 (6 bases). Deletions cut 4 bases from V and 2 bases from J, with 12 bases between. Germline loops: CDR1 SGDLS, CDR2 YYNGEE. The CDR3 is made up of 14 amino acids. Written as DNA, the CDR3 is TGTGCCAGCAGCCCCATGGGGGCCAACTATGGCTACACCTTC. Translation gives CASSPMGANYGYTF.

V and J are TRBV10-3 and TRBJ2-7; 8 nucleotides match TRBD1. Germline assignment: CDR1 ENHRY and CDR2 SYGVKD. This CDR3 comprises 14 residues. The V and J ends lost 7 bases and 3 bases, in that order; junction bases with no gene match: 8. CDR3 DNA: TGTGCCATCACTAGAAAACAGGGGGACTACGAGCAGTACTTC. Amino acids: CAITRKQGDYEQYF.

The chain recombines TRBV15 with TRBJ1-5; possible D gene TRBD1, 6 bases. CDR3 length: 14 amino acids. V was shortened by 5 bases and J by 5 bases, with 13 bases between the two germline ends. From germline, CDR1 is LNHNV and CDR2 YYDKDF (reference sequence). In DNA form, the CDR3 reads TGTGCCACCAGCGCCCGACAGGTTTATCAGCCCCAGCATTTT. It encodes CATSARQVYQPQHF.

This clone was observed a few times. The V gene is TRBV5-1, the J gene TRBJ1-2, with D possibly matching TRBD1 (6 bases). The V end was cut by 5 bases, the J end by 8 bases, with 13 bases between. The germline V gene has CDR1 SGHRS and CDR2 YFSETQ. The CDR3 length is 12 residues. DNA for the CDR3: TGCGCCAGCAGTCGGACAGCGGACGGCTACACCTTC. This encodes CASSRTADGYTF.

This rearrangement joins TRBV5-1 to TRBJ2-1; D is unresolved. Germline lookup yields CDR1 SGHRS and CDR2 YFSETQ. The CDR3 spans 13 residues. V lost 3 bases and J 4 bases, leaving 8 bases between the germline ends. The CDR3 loop is CASSWPGYNEQFF. CDR3 DNA: TGCGCCAGCAGCTGGCCCGGATACAATGAGCAGTTCTTC.

This clone appeared a few times. The rearrangement uses TRBV15 and TRBJ1-1; D uncertain. Germline V gives CDR1 LNHNV, CDR2 YYDKDF (reference sequence). V was trimmed by 3 bases and J by 1 base, leaving 6 bases between them. This CDR3 has 13 residues. The CDR3 DNA follows: TGTGCCACCAGCAGGGTCCGGAACACTGAAGCTTTCTTT. This encodes CATSRVRNTEAFF.

The chain employs TRBV5-1 and TRBJ2-7, with D perhaps TRBD2 (7 bases). The CDR3 runs to 16 residues. Germline values: CDR1 SGHRS, CDR2 YFSETQ. V was pared by 4 bases and J by 5 bases, with 22 bases between. Here the CDR3 DNA reads TGCGCCAGCAGCCCCCCCTTGGGGGGGGCCCAAAACGAGCAGTACTTC. As protein: CASSPPLGGAQNEQYF.

The rearrangement uses TRBV15 and TRBJ2-6, with 8 bases identical to TRBD1. Losses at the gene ends were 4 bases for V and 0 bases for J; bases not matched to a gene: 5. Germline values: CDR1 LNHNV, CDR2 YYDKDF (reference sequence). The CDR3 extends over 17 amino acids. CDR3 sequence: CATSTRTGSSGANVLTF. The CDR3 DNA reads as TGTGCCACCAGCACCCGGACAGGGAGCTCTGGGGCCAACGTCCTGACTTTC.

The chain uses TRBV5-1 and TRBJ1-2; possible D gene TRBD1, 6 bases. CDR3 length: 14 amino acids. Trimming removed 0 bases from V and 3 bases from J, with 9 bases in between. Germline lookup yields CDR1 SGHRS and CDR2 YFSETQ. Here the CDR3 reads CASSLAQGDYGYTF. CDR3 DNA sequence: TGCGCCAGCAGCTTGGCACAGGGAGACTATGGCTACACCTTC.

The chain recombines TRBV4-1 with TRBJ2-7; TRBD1 agrees at 11 bases. Per the germline V gene, CDR1 is MGHRA and CDR2 is YSYEKL. The CDR3 sequence is 15 residues long. V was pared by 3 bases and J by 5 bases, with 6 bases of the junction left unmatched. The chain's CDR3 is CASSHKGQGGDEQYF. CDR3 nucleotide sequence: TGCGCCAGCAGCCACAAGGGACAGGGGGGCGACGAGCAGTACTTC.

The chain joins TRBV30 to TRBJ2-2; the D gene is possibly TRBD2 (5 bases). In germline, CDR1 is GTSNPN, CDR2 SVGIG (reference sequence). The CDR3 has 15 amino acids. The CDR3 region has the DNA TGTGCTAATCAACGACTCGGGGTAGTCACCGGGGAGCTGTTTTTT. The encoded protein is CANQRLGVVTGELFF. The whole variable domain, filled in from reference TRBV30 and TRBJ2-2, reads SQTIHQWPATLVQPVGSPLSLECTVEGTSNPNLYWYRQAAGRGLQLLFYSVGIGQISSEVPQNLSASRPQDRQFILSSKKLLLSDSGFYLCANQRLGVVTGELFFGEGSRLTVL.

This chain uses TRBV27 with TRBJ2-3, with 8 bases matching TRBD2. V lost 1 base to trimming and J lost 4 bases; unmatched junction nucleotides: 7. The length of the CDR3 is 16 residues. The V gene's germline CDR1 is MNHEY and CDR2 SMNVEV (reference sequence). CDR3 sequence (DNA): TGTGCCAGCAGTTTATACGGGAGGGCCCTCGCAGATACGCAGTATTTT. The encoded protein is CASSLYGRALADTQYF.

The chain uses TRBV9 and TRBJ1-2; D not certain. Germline CDR1 and CDR2: SGDLS and YYNGEE. This CDR3 contains 14 residues. V lost 0 bases, J lost 1 base, and 7 bases lay in between. The CDR3 DNA sequence: TGTGCCAGCAGCGTAGGTACGGATAACTATGGCTACACCTTC. As protein: CASSVGTDNYGYTF.

V usage is TRBV9 and J usage is TRBJ1-1; D gene ambiguous. The V and J ends lost 0 bases and 11 bases respectively, with 17 bases between them. The CDR3 is 14 residues long. Per the germline V gene, CDR1 is SGDLS and CDR2 is YYNGEE. The CDR3 sequence: CASSVAELRSGAFF. CDR3 nucleotide sequence: TGTGCCAGCAGCGTAGCTGAGTTGCGGAGTGGGGCTTTCTTT.

The rearrangement joins TRBV13 to TRBJ2-1; 7 nucleotides line up with TRBD2. The trim removed 7 bases at V and 3 bases at J, leaving 12 bases unmatched. The CDR3 has 16 amino acids. From germline, CDR1 is PRHDT and CDR2 FYEKMQ (reference sequence). CDR3 bases: TGTGCCAGCACTATAATTGCGGGAGTGGTCTACAATGAGCAGTTCTTC. Translation gives CASTIIAGVVYNEQFF.

This clone was seen only a few times. The chain has TRBV18 and TRBJ1-2; TRBD1 is a possible D gene (6 bases). The CDR3 totals 14 residues. CDR1 and CDR2 from the germline V gene are KGHSH and LQKENI. Deletions cut 3 bases from V and 7 bases from J, with 15 bases between. The CDR3 is CASSPTGRMVGYTF. The CDR3 region has the DNA TGTGCCAGCTCACCCACAGGGAGGATGGTTGGCTACACCTTC.

This clone occurred once. The chain carries TRBV4-1 and TRBJ1-2; 7 nucleotides align to TRBD1. The CDR3 totals 14 residues. Germline V gene lookup returns CDR1 MGHRA and CDR2 YSYEKL. The V and J ends lost 7 bases and 4 bases, in that order; junction bases with no gene match: 9. The DNA of the CDR3 is TGCGCCAGCACCCCGGCCCGGGACAGCTATGGCTACACCTTC. It translates to CASTPARDSYGYTF.

This clone is labeled medium-sized. This chain joins TRBV19 and TRBJ1-2, with a weak D call TRBD1 (6 bases). The V and J ends lost 10 bases and 4 bases respectively, with 22 bases between them. This CDR3 spans 15 amino acids. The germline V gene has CDR1 LNHDA and CDR2 SQIVND (reference sequence). CDR3 in DNA: TGTGCCACCAGCCTCCTAGGCGGGGGGCTCTATGGCTACACCTTC. As protein: CATSLLGGGLYGYTF.

The CDR3 DNA sequence: TGTGCCAGTAGTATTTACGGACAGAGCAATGAAAAACTGTTTTTT. Encoded protein: CASSIYGQSNEKLFF. The chain has TRBV19 and TRBJ1-4; tentative D call: TRBD1 (6 bases). The CDR3 totals 15 residues. Deletions cut 3 bases from V and 5 bases from J, with 13 bases between. The germline CDR1 and CDR2 sequences are LNHDA and SQIVND (reference sequence). The whole variable domain, filled in from reference TRBV19 and TRBJ1-4, reads DGGITQSPKYLFRKEGQNVTLSCEQNLNHDAMYWYRQDPGQGLRLIYYSQIVNDFQKGDIAEGYSVSREKKESFPLTVTSAQKNPTAFYLCASSIYGQSNEKLFFGSGTQLSVL.

The rearrangement links TRBV6-1 to TRBJ2-7; 7 bases agree with TRBD1. The CDR3 consists of 13 residues. Germline CDR1 and CDR2: MNHNS and SASEGT. Germline trimming cut 11 bases from V and 3 bases from J; bases unmatched to any gene: 10. The CDR3 nucleotides read TGTGCCCCCTCTCGGGGACAGTGCTACGAGCAGTACTTC. Its protein is CAPSRGQCYEQYF.

V and J are TRBV4-3 and TRBJ2-5, with TRBD2 identical over 9 bases. The V and J ends lost 0 bases and 5 bases, in that order; junction bases with no gene match: 7. This CDR3 region has 16 residues. Germline CDR1 LGHNA, CDR2 YSLEER. CDR3 protein: CASSQELREGWETQYF. DNA of the CDR3: TGCGCCAGCAGCCAAGAGTTGCGGGAGGGGTGGGAGACCCAGTACTTC.